Sequencing of this T cell receptor (beta chain) was carried out in a study of blood T cell repertoires in COVID-19. Only in-frame clones appear in the TCRdb table, and some are missing; sequencing was by immunoSEQ multiplex PCR. The sample carries tens of thousands of clones, around 80% recorded once. The CDR3 extends over 17 amino acids. With 4 bases removed from V and 0 bases from J, the gap between germline ends came to 16 bases. The sequenced material came from peripheral blood. The gene calls are TRBV23-1 and TRBJ1-5; D is undetermined. TRBV23-1 is filed as an ORF, its function uncertain. This clonotype originated in a man aged 60-69 years with acute or convalescent COVID-19. The CDR3 coding sequence is TGCGCCAGCAGTCCCCCTCCCGGACGGGATAGCAATCAGCCCCAGCATTTT. Amino acids: CASSPPPGRDSNQPQHF.